This T cell receptor (beta chain) appears in the sequencing data of a study of metastatic and nonmetastatic thyroid tumors (dated by TCRdb to 2019 to 2021). The study in broad terms: Repertoires from peripheral blood and from tumor or nodule tissue samples of malignant and benign thyroid patients were compared. What the study reported, not specific to this receptor: In both blood and tumor samples, malignant tumors were reported to have significantly higher TCR beta diversity than benign nodules.

The table lists this clone with a few counts. Its cognate antigen has yet to be identified. No clone much larger than this one lies a single base away; base qualities are absent. The library was made by PCR. Reads for this sample came from an Illumina HiSeq 4000. High-throughput sequencing was used to profile the TCR beta-chain CDR3 region of each patient. The published analysis was carried out like this. Drawing on CDR3 differences between clinicopathological groups, the researchers built a classifier meant to tell apart patients with distant-metastatic papillary thyroid cancer. To measure repertoire diversity the researchers used the Shannon index, while the Morisita-Horn index served to gauge how similar the tumor and blood repertoires were. TCRdb reprocessed the public reads (quality trimming at Q25 with fastp, clone calling with MiXCR) and kept in-frame beta chains. None of the V and J calls come from the authors' own analysis; TCRdb made them. This sample holds around 19,000 clones; 24% were observed only once. The top ten clones comprise about 6% of the sample.

V and J are truncated by 2 bases and 7 bases respectively, leaving an intervening sequence of 12 bases. The CDR3 starts with the cysteine, ends with the phenylalanine, and has 15 residues. Just CDR3 DNA is preserved here, 45 bases in frame from base 1. Looking up the germline V gene yields CDR1 MNHNS and CDR2 SASEGT. No patient had received any treatment before thyroid surgery. Using T-cell receptor beta sequencing, the researchers looked back retrospectively at clinical samples from patients, gathered between the early 2010s and the late 2010s. This sequence uses TRBV6-1 and TRBJ1-6, with the D gene not clear enough to name. The sample was tumor tissue. This TCR was recovered from a female donor with papillary thyroid cancer or a benign thyroid nodule (not recorded which). Some clones in this sample may be carry-over from other donors' samples. The CDR3 sequence is CASSEPPDGNSPLHF. The sequence in DNA is TGTGCCAGCAGTGAACCTCCCGACGGAAATTCACCCCTCCACTTT.